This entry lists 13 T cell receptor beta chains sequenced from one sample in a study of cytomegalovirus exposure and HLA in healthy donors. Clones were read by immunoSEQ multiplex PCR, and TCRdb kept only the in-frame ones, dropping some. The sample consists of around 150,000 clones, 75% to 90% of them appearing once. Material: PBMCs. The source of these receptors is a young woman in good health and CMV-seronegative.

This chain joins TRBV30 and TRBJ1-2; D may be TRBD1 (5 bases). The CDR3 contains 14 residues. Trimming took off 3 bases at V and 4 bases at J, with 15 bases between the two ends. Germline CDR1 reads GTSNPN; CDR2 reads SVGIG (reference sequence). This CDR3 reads CAWRGLGAGYGYTF. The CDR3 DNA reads TGTGCCTGGAGGGGACTAGGGGCCGGCTATGGCTACACCTTC.

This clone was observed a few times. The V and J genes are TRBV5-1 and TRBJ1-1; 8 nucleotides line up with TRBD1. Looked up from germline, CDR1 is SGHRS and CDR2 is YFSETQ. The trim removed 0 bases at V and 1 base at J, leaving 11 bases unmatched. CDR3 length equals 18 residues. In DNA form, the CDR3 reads TGCGCCAGCAGCTTGGCCATACAGGGGGTCTACTCGAACACTGAAGCTTTCTTT. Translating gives CASSLAIQGVYSNTEAFF.

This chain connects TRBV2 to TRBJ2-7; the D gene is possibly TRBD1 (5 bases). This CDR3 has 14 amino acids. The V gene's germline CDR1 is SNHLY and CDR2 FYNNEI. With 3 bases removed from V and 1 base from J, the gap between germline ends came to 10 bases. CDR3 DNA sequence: TGTGCCAGCAGTGATAAGAAGGGGTCCTACGAGCAGTACTTC. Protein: CASSDKKGSYEQYF.

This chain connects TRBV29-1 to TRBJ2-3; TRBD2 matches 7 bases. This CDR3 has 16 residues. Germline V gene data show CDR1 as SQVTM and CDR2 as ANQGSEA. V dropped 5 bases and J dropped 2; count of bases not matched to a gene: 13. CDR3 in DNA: TGCAGCGTTAAAATGGCGGCGGGAGTGAACACAGATACGCAGTATTTT. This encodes CSVKMAAGVNTDTQYF.

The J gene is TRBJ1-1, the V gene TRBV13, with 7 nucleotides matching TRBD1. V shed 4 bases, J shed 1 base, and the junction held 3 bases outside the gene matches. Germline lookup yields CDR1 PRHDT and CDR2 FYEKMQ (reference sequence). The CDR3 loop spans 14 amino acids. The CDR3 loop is CASSYRDRNTEAFF. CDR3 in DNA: TGTGCCAGCAGCTACCGGGACAGGAACACTGAAGCTTTCTTT.

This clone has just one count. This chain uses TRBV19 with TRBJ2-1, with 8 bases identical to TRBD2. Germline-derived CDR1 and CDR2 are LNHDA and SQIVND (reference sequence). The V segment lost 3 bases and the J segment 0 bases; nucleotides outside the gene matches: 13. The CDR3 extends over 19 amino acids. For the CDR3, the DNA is TGTGCCAGTAGTATCACCCTAGCGGGCACCTTTAGCTCCTACAATGAGCAGTTCTTC. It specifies CASSITLAGTFSSYNEQFF.

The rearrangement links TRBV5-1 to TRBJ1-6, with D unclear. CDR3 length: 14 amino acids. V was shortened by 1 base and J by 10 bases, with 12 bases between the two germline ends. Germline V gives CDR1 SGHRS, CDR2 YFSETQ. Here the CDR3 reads CASSLRSDTSPLHF. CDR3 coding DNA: TGCGCCAGCAGCTTGAGATCAGACACCTCACCCCTCCACTTT.

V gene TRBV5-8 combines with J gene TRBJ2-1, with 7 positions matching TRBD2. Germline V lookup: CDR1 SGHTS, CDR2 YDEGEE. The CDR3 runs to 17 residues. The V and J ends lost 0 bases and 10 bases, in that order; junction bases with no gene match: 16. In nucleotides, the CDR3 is TGTGCCAGCAGCTTGGCCAAGTGGGTGGGAGGGCCCAACGAGCAGTTCTTC. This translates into CASSLAKWVGGPNEQFF.

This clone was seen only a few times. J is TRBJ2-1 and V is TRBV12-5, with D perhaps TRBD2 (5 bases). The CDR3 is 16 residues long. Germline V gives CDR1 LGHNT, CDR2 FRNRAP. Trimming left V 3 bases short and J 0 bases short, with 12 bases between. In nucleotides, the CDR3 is TGTGCTAGTGGTTTACCCTCGGGGAGCTCCTACAATGAGCAGTTCTTC. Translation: CASGLPSGSSYNEQFF.

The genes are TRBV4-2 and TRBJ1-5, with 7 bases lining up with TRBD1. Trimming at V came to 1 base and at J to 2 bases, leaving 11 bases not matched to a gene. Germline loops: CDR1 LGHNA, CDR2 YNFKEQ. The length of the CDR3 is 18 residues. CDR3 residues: CASSQVKGALDGNQPQHF. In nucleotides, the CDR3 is TGTGCCAGCAGCCAAGTAAAGGGGGCGTTGGATGGCAATCAGCCCCAGCATTTT.

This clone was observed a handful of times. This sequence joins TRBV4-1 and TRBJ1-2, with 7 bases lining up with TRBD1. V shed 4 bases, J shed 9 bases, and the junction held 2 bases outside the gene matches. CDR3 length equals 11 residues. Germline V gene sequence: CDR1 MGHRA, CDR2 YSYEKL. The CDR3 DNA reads TGCGCCAGCAGCCCAGGGGGGCGCTACACCTTC. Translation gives CASSPGGRYTF.

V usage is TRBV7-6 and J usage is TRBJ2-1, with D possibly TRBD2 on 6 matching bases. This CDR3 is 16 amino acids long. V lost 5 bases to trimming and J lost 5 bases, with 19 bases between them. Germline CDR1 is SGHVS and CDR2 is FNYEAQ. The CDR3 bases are TGTGCCAGCAGCGCCGACCGCGGGACCCTCAACAATGAGCAGTTCTTC. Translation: CASSADRGTLNNEQFF. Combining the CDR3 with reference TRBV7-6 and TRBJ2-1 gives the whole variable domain GAGVSQSPRYKVTKRGQDVALRCDPISGHVSLYWYRQALGQGPEFLTYFNYEAQQDKSGLPNDRFSAERPEGSISTLTIQRTEQRDSAMYRCASSADRGTLNNEQFFGPGTRLTVL.

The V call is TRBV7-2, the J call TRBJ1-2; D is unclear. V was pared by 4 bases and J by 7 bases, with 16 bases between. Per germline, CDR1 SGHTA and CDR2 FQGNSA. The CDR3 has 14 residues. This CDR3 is CASSSNGWGGGYTF. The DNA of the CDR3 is TGTGCCAGCAGCTCGAACGGGTGGGGAGGTGGCTACACCTTC.